The 28 T cell receptor beta chains below were found in one sample sequenced in a study of beta chain features in type 1 diabetes. General study points: When Type 1 diabetes patients were examined, their TCRB CDR3s proved moderately but significantly shorter in all four CD4+ subsets.

Expressed TCRB transcripts were sequenced after all isolated RNA was converted to cDNA. Assay used: immunoSEQ multiplex PCR; TCRdb lists only in-frame clones, some missing. The repertoire holds about 650,000 clones, with approximately 13% as singletons. These receptors' targets are unknown. Material for sequencing was naive CD4+ T cells from blood. Receptor source: a young man with type 1 diabetes.

The rearrangement uses TRBV2 and TRBJ1-5; 10 nucleotides align to TRBD1. The CDR3 has 15 residues. Per the germline V gene, CDR1 is SNHLY and CDR2 is FYNNEI. After removal of 5 bases from V and 7 bases from J, the junction contained 8 bases not matched to a gene. CDR3 sequence (DNA): TGTGCCAGCAGTACCAGACAGGGGGCGGACCAGCCCCAGCATTTT. Translation: CASSTRQGADQPQHF.

The CDR3 region has the DNA TGTGCCAGCAGTTCCGGACTAGCGGGGGCGGGAGAGACCCAGTACTTC. Its translation: CASSSGLAGAGETQYF. The rearrangement joins TRBV28 to TRBJ2-5, with 13 bases lining up with TRBD2. Germline assignment: CDR1 MDHEN and CDR2 SYDVKM. The CDR3 has 16 residues. Trimming removed 4 bases from V and 4 bases from J; junction bases left unmatched: 6.

The chain employs TRBV7-2 and TRBJ2-3; TRBD2 aligns across 7 bases. J lost 11 bases, V lost 5 bases, and 22 bases had no gene match. The V gene's germline CDR1 is SGHTA and CDR2 FQGNSA. This CDR3 is 17 amino acids long. This CDR3 reads CASSALYLRGTFQRQYF. CDR3 DNA: TGTGCCAGCAGCGCACTTTACTTGCGGGGGACGTTTCAAAGGCAGTATTTT.

This chain joins TRBV14 and TRBJ1-2; D uncertain. The CDR3 contains 14 residues. Trimming left V 4 bases short and J 1 base short, with 10 bases between. The V gene's germline CDR1 is SGHDN and CDR2 FVKESK. The CDR3 DNA is TGTGCCAGCAGCCGATCCTCGGGTAACTATGGCTACACCTTC. This sequence encodes CASSRSSGNYGYTF.

This clone was seen more than once but under ten times. J is TRBJ1-2 and V is TRBV7-2; D remains unclear. V dropped 5 bases and J dropped 3 bases, with 10 bases sitting between them. From germline, CDR1 is SGHTA and CDR2 FQGNSA. The CDR3 has 13 residues. The CDR3 coding sequence is TGTGCCAGCAGCCCCCAAATGGACTATGGCTACACCTTC. Translating it yields CASSPQMDYGYTF.

CDR3 residues: CASSRSSGGPRTDTQYF. The CDR3 nucleotides are TGCGCCAGCAGCCGATCTAGCGGGGGCCCCCGCACAGATACGCAGTATTTT. The V call is TRBV5-1, the J call TRBJ2-3; the match to TRBD2 covers 10 bases. Germline V CDR1 and CDR2: SGHRS, YFSETQ. The V segment lost 4 bases and the J segment 1 base; nucleotides outside the gene matches: 9. The CDR3 consists of 17 residues.

This clone was detected a few times. V is TRBV29-1 and J is TRBJ2-3, with D possibly matching TRBD2 (5 bases). Germline V gene lookup returns CDR1 SQVTM and CDR2 ANQGSEA. V lost 5 bases and J 5 bases, leaving 11 bases between the germline ends. This CDR3 spans 12 amino acids. CDR3 bases: TGCAGCGTTTGTCTAGCCGGAGATACGCAGTATTTT. This codes for CSVCLAGDTQYF.

This clone was recorded a few times. V and J are TRBV5-8 and TRBJ2-5; D possibly uses TRBD1 or TRBD2 (6 bases each). This CDR3 is built from 15 residues. Trimming stripped 1 base from V and 5 bases from J, with 15 bases between. The germline V gene has CDR1 SGHTS and CDR2 YDEGEE. CDR3 coding DNA: TGTGCCAGCAGCTTGTACGGGGGCGGAAAGGAGACCCAGTACTTC. Its translation is CASSLYGGGKETQYF.

This chain links TRBV9 with TRBJ2-5; 9 nucleotides align to TRBD1. This CDR3 spans 15 amino acids. V lost 0 bases and J lost 5; bases outside the gene matches: 5. Germline CDR1 reads SGDLS; CDR2 reads YYNGEE. CDR3 sequence (DNA): TGTGCCAGCAGCGTAGACAGGGGGCTAGGGGAGACCCAGTACTTC. Its translation is CASSVDRGLGETQYF.

The V gene is TRBV2, the J gene TRBJ1-3; D may be TRBD1 (6 bases). V dropped 7 bases and J dropped 0 bases, with 13 bases sitting between them. Germline lookup yields CDR1 SNHLY and CDR2 FYNNEI. The CDR3 is 15 amino acids. CDR3 amino acids: CASTPGASSGNTIYF. The CDR3 DNA follows: TGTGCCAGCACCCCGGGGGCCAGCTCTGGAAACACCATATATTTT.

V is TRBV15 and J is TRBJ2-3; tentatively, D is TRBD2 (6 bases). The V gene's germline CDR1 is LNHNV and CDR2 YYDKDF (reference sequence). Between the trimmed V and J ends, which lost 3 bases and 4 bases, there was a span of 17 bases. The CDR3 runs 16 residues. CDR3 sequence: CATSRPLGRGADTQYF. The CDR3 region has the DNA TGTGCCACCAGCAGGCCTCTAGGGCGCGGGGCAGATACGCAGTATTTT.

The CDR3 DNA follows: TGTGCCTGGAGGGTACCGGGACAGGGAACCTACGAGCAGTACTTC. Translating gives CAWRVPGQGTYEQYF. The J gene is TRBJ2-7, the V gene TRBV30, with 9 bases that match TRBD1. This CDR3 contains 15 residues. V shed 3 bases and J 2 bases; nucleotides not matched to a gene: 8. Germline CDR1 is GTSNPN and CDR2 is SVGIG (reference sequence).

J is TRBJ2-5 and V is TRBV18; no clear D gene. V was shortened by 2 bases and J by 5 bases, with 9 bases between the two germline ends. The germline gives CDR1 KGHSH, CDR2 LQKENI. This CDR3 spans 13 amino acids. The DNA for the CDR3 is TGTGCCAGCTCACCAGAGATTCGGGAGACCCAGTACTTC. Translated, it gives CASSPEIRETQYF.

Concerning this clone itself: The same CDR3 can be traced to other DNA sequences in this sample. The chain uses TRBV18 and TRBJ1-5, with D perhaps TRBD1 (6 bases). Germline CDR1 is KGHSH and CDR2 is LQKENI. The CDR3 runs 15 residues. Trimming stripped 2 bases from V and 1 base from J, with 9 bases between. The CDR3 DNA reads TGTGCCAGCTCACCAACAGGGAGGAGCAATCAGCCCCAGCATTTT. This codes for CASSPTGRSNQPQHF.

The chain has TRBV7-2 and TRBJ2-7; D might be TRBD1 or TRBD2, each matching 5 bases. The V gene lost 5 bases and the J gene lost 0 bases, with 17 bases spanning the gap. From germline, CDR1 is SGHTA and CDR2 FQGNSA. The CDR3 is 16 residues long. The CDR3: CASSPDTGRSSYEQYF. The CDR3 nucleotides are TGTGCCAGCAGCCCCGACACGGGGCGAAGCTCCTACGAGCAGTACTTC.

The rearrangement links TRBV4-1 to TRBJ1-2; 8 nucleotides match TRBD1. The CDR3 loop spans 16 amino acids. The trim removed 0 bases at V and 8 bases at J, leaving 11 bases unmatched. Germline V gene data show CDR1 as MGHRA and CDR2 as YSYEKL. The CDR3 DNA follows: TGCGCCAGCAGCCAAGACGGGGACAGGATCTTCGGAGGCTACACCTTC. This sequence encodes CASSQDGDRIFGGYTF.

On this clone itself: The sample contains more than one DNA sequence encoding this CDR3. For the CDR3, the DNA is TGTGCCAGCAGTTATCAGGAGACCCAGTACTTC. Translated, it gives CASSYQETQYF. V gene TRBV7-6 combines with J gene TRBJ2-5; D uncertain. The germline CDR1 and CDR2 sequences are SGHVS and FNYEAQ. There are 11 residues in the CDR3. V shed 6 bases and J shed 5 bases, with 7 bases lying between them.

A few counts support this clone. The genes are TRBV5-4 and TRBJ2-7, with D unclear. Per the germline V gene, CDR1 is SGHNT and CDR2 is YYREEE (reference sequence). Trimming removed 5 bases at V and 7 bases at J, with 19 bases between. This CDR3 is built from 14 residues. The CDR3 loop reads CASSPASIPREQYF. The DNA of the CDR3 is TGTGCCAGCAGTCCGGCCTCGATTCCTAGGGAGCAGTACTTC. Full variable domain (rest looked up from reference TRBV5-4 and TRBJ2-7): ETGVTQSPTHLIKTRGQQVTLRCSSQSGHNTVSWYQQALGQGPQFIFQYYREEENGRGNFPPRFSGLQFPNYSSELNVNALELDDSALYLCASSPASIPREQYFGPGTRLTVT.

The V call is TRBV29-1, the J call TRBJ1-5, with 8 bases lining up with TRBD1. After removal of 6 bases from V and 4 bases from J, the junction contained 8 bases not matched to a gene. Germline loops: CDR1 SQVTM, CDR2 ANQGSEA. The length of the CDR3 is 14 residues. For the CDR3, the DNA is TGCAGCGTCGCAGGCGGGACAGGTAATCAGCCCCAGCATTTT. Translated, it gives CSVAGGTGNQPQHF.

The table lists this clone with a few counts. The chain joins TRBV5-5 to TRBJ2-5; D is undetermined. Germline CDR1 is SGHKS and CDR2 is YYEKEE (reference sequence). With 0 bases removed from V and 5 bases from J, the gap between germline ends came to 8 bases. This CDR3 has 13 residues. The CDR3 here is CASSLAGSETQYF. The CDR3 coding sequence is TGTGCCAGCAGCTTGGCAGGTTCGGAGACCCAGTACTTC.

V usage is TRBV27 and J usage is TRBJ1-5; TRBD1 agrees at 7 bases. Germline V lookup: CDR1 MNHEY, CDR2 SMNVEV (reference sequence). The CDR3 covers 16 residues. V gave up 4 bases and J gave up 4 bases; unmatched junction bases: 10. The CDR3 region is CASSSSDRVGNQPQHF. CDR3 nucleotide sequence: TGTGCCAGCAGTTCATCCGACAGGGTAGGGAATCAGCCCCAGCATTTT.

V is TRBV5-6 and J is TRBJ2-3, with TRBD1 matching 7 bases. CDR3 size: 14 residues. Trimming took 4 bases from V and 8 from J; bases not matched to a gene: 10. Germline V gene lookup returns CDR1 SGHDT and CDR2 YYEEEE. The CDR3 reads CASSKGQPSPTQYF. DNA for the CDR3: TGTGCCAGCAGCAAGGGACAGCCTTCCCCTACGCAGTATTTT.

This clone was detected a few times. V and J are TRBV10-3 and TRBJ2-7, with TRBD2 as a possible D gene (5 bases). Trimming removed 2 bases from V and 6 bases from J, with 8 bases in between. Germline lookup yields CDR1 ENHRY and CDR2 SYGVKD. The CDR3 consists of 12 residues. The CDR3 here is CAISELAAEQYF. CDR3 in DNA: TGTGCCATCAGTGAGCTAGCAGCCGAGCAGTACTTC.

This clone was found a few times. The V call is TRBV29-1, the J call TRBJ2-2, with D tentatively TRBD2 (6 bases). Germline CDR1 reads SQVTM; CDR2 reads ANQGSEA. V was clipped by 4 bases and J by 3 bases, with 12 bases between them. This CDR3 is 14 amino acids long. The CDR3, as DNA: TGCAGCGTTGGAGAGCGGGTAGACACCGGGGAGCTGTTTTTT. It encodes CSVGERVDTGELFF.

This sequence joins TRBV6-5 and TRBJ2-5, with 8 bases aligning to TRBD1. The length of the CDR3 is 15 residues. With 5 bases clipped from V and 5 bases from J, the junction kept 10 bases outside the gene matches. Germline CDR1 MNHEY, CDR2 SVGAGI. The CDR3 sequence is CASSTTGGLLETQYF. CDR3 bases: TGTGCCAGCAGTACAACAGGGGGTCTTTTGGAGACCCAGTACTTC.

This chain joins TRBV30 and TRBJ2-7; 7 bases are shared with TRBD1. The CDR3 sequence is 15 residues long. CDR1 is GTSNPN, CDR2 SVGIG, per germline (reference sequence). The junction had 15 bases not matched to a gene; V was cut back by 3 bases and J by 7 bases. DNA of the CDR3: TGTGCCTGGAGGTTACCGGGACAGCGGCTTAAAGAGCAGTACTTC. It yields the protein CAWRLPGQRLKEQYF.

This clone has just a few counts. CDR3 loop: CASSLGRVGNQPQHF. CDR3 sequence (DNA): TGTGCCAGCAGCTTGGGGCGAGTGGGAAATCAGCCCCAGCATTTT. The chain employs TRBV5-5 and TRBJ1-5; no reliable D call. Germline V lookup: CDR1 SGHKS, CDR2 YYEKEE (reference sequence). The CDR3 totals 15 residues. V lost 0 bases to trimming and J lost 4 bases, with 11 bases between them.

The chain couples TRBV6-5 to TRBJ2-2; TRBD2 agrees at 8 bases. With V trimmed by 6 bases and J by 2 bases, 2 bases remained unmatched. The CDR3 runs 14 residues. Looked up from germline, CDR1 is MNHEY and CDR2 is SVGAGI. The CDR3 sequence is CASRSGGNTGELFF. The CDR3 nucleotides read TGTGCCAGCAGAAGCGGGGGTAACACCGGGGAGCTGTTTTTT.